Shown below are 10 T cell receptor beta chains from a single sample sequenced in a study of blood T cells in healthy people across ages. Sample-barcoded 5' priming and a J-beta primer mix drove a second PCR of roughly 7 to 11 cycles. TCRdb used MiXCR to reprocess the 5' RACE reads, holding one entry per CDR3 protein. The table includes 870,000 or so distinct CDR3 sequences, around 26% detected once. The sample taken for sequencing was blood. The receptor set was obtained from an elderly woman in good health.

A note on this clonotype: A much larger clone differs by one base, so this may be a read error. The V gene is TRBV29-1, the J gene TRBJ2-1; 11 nucleotides line up with TRBD2. The CDR3 length is 14 residues. Germline lookup yields CDR1 SQVTM and CDR2 ANQGSEA. Here the CDR3 reads CNALAGGPSNEQFF. In nucleotides, the CDR3 is TGCAACGCTTTAGCGGGGGGGCCGTCCAATGAGCAGTTCTTC.

This clonotype turned up a few times. The chain uses TRBV18 and TRBJ1-1; D remains unclear. The V end lost 0 bases, the J end lost 4 bases, and 12 bases lay between the germline ends. Germline CDR1 KGHSH, CDR2 LQKENI. This CDR3 contains 15 residues. The CDR3 sequence is CASSPPSVRFTEAFF. In nucleotides, the CDR3 is TGTGCCAGCTCACCACCGTCGGTTAGGTTCACTGAAGCTTTCTTT. The complete variable domain, with remaining parts taken from reference TRBV18 and TRBJ1-1, reads NAGVMQNPRHLVRRRGQEARLRCSPMKGHSHVYWYRQLPEEGLKFMVYLQKENIIDESGMPKERFSAEFPKEGPSILRIQQVVRGDSAAYFCASSPPSVRFTEAFFGQGTRLTVV.

This clonotype was observed many times. V and J are TRBV30 and TRBJ2-3; D is undetermined. Germline V gives CDR1 GTSNPN, CDR2 SVGIG (reference sequence). The CDR3 covers 14 residues. V lost 4 bases and J lost 1, with 12 bases in between. CDR3 sequence reads: CAWKGWQGTDTQYF. For the CDR3, the DNA is TGTGCCTGGAAAGGATGGCAGGGCACAGATACGCAGTATTTT. The variable domain in full, completed from reference TRBV30 and TRBJ2-3, reads SQTIHQWPATLVQPVGSPLSLECTVEGTSNPNLYWYRQAAGRGLQLLFYSVGIGQISSEVPQNLSASRPQDRQFILSSKKLLLSDSGFYLCAWKGWQGTDTQYFGPGTRLTVL.

DNA of the CDR3: TGTGCCAGCAGCTGGGGCGGGGGGCCTAGCACAGATACGCAGTATTTT. This translates into CASSWGGGPSTDTQYF. J is TRBJ2-3 and V is TRBV7-2; 8 bases are a match to TRBD2. V was clipped by 4 bases and J by 0 bases; unmatched bases: 6. The CDR3 runs 16 residues. Germline CDR1 is SGHTA and CDR2 is FQGNSA.

Remarks on this clonotype: This may be a read error, as it is one base from a much larger clone. The chain carries TRBV5-6 and TRBJ1-2, with TRBD1 matching 7 bases. The germline V gene encodes CDR1 SGHDT and CDR2 YYEEEE. The CDR3 runs 13 residues. The CDR3 nucleotides are TGTGCCAGCAGAAAGGACAGGAACTATGGCCACACCTTC. Its protein product is CASRKDRNYGHTF.

About this clonotype: This may be a read error: a much more frequent sequence differs by one nucleotide. The chain uses TRBV7-2 and TRBJ2-1; perhaps TRBD1 as D (8 bases). Germline CDR1 is SGHTA and CDR2 is FQGNSA. The CDR3 runs to 16 residues. Trimming cost V 5 bases and J 5 bases, with 19 bases left between them. DNA for the CDR3: TGTGCCAGCAGCATTTACTACAGGGGGACTAACAATGAGCAGTTCTTC. It yields the protein CASSIYYRGTNNEQFF.

CDR3 protein: CASSYDRVAKNIQYF. CDR3 DNA: TGTGCCAGCAGTTACGACCGGGTAGCCAAAAACATTCAGTACTTC. The rearrangement uses TRBV6-2 or TRBV6-3 and TRBJ2-4, with D hard to call. The V gene's germline CDR1 is MNHEY and CDR2 SVGEGT. The CDR3 runs to 15 residues. Deletions cut 2 bases from V and 0 bases from J, with 8 bases between.

This clonotype has ten or more counts. The chain couples TRBV3-1 to TRBJ1-2; a possible D gene is TRBD1 (6 bases). The CDR3 is made up of 16 amino acids. The V gene lost 4 bases and the J gene lost 2 bases, with 17 bases spanning the gap. Germline loops: CDR1 LGHDT, CDR2 YNNKEL (reference sequence). The CDR3 bases are TGTGCCAGCAGCCTAACGTGGACAGCGTCAAACTATGGCTACACCTTC. It is translated as CASSLTWTASNYGYTF.

On this clonotype itself: A much larger clone lies one base from this, so it may be a read error. The rearrangement joins TRBV7-2 to TRBJ2-3; D remains ambiguous. This CDR3 has 13 residues. CDR1 and CDR2 from the germline V gene are SGHTA and FQGNSA. V lost 5 bases and J 8 bases, leaving 14 bases between the germline ends. The CDR3 reads CASSPRIRLTQYF. CDR3 coding DNA: TGTGCCAGCAGCCCCCGTATACGTCTTACGCAGTATTTT.

This clonotype has more than one count but fewer than ten. V is TRBV20-1 and J is TRBJ1-2; 10 bases map to TRBD1. Per germline, CDR1 DFQATT and CDR2 SNEGSKA (reference sequence). V was pared by 0 bases and J by 1 base, with 5 bases of the junction left unmatched. CDR3 length: 16 amino acids. The CDR3: CSARDGRDRGNYGYTF. As DNA, the CDR3 is TGCAGTGCTAGAGACGGACGGGACAGGGGTAACTATGGCTACACCTTC.